This paragraph covers one TCR beta chain sequence. What it binds is unknown. Assay used: immunoSEQ multiplex PCR; TCRdb lists only in-frame clones, some missing. Of about a thousand clones in the sample, around four fifths were seen once. This CDR3 has 15 amino acids. Looked up from germline, CDR1 is LNHNV and CDR2 is YYDKDF (reference sequence). The V end was cut by 0 bases, the J end by 0 bases, with 9 bases between. The data belong to a study of T cells in lung cancer brain metastases. About the research overall: Most of the 20 patients had smoked, with a median of approximately 40 pack-years. No interval therapy was given to most of the 20 patients.

Exclusion applied to anyone with multiple prior malignancies. Findings and caveats of the study: Most clones were lesion-specific, with limited overlap between paired lesions (mean Morisita index around 0.2).

Specimen: tumor tissue from a brain metastasis. This receptor was obtained from a woman in her seventies with non-small cell lung cancer that had spread to the brain. The genes are TRBV15 and TRBJ2-7; D is unclear. The CDR3 loop is CATSRERQFSYEQYF. The CDR3 DNA sequence: TGTGCCACCAGCAGAGAACGCCAGTTCTCCTACGAGCAGTACTTC.